One and the same sample provided the 22 T cell receptor beta chains below, sequenced in a study of Tregs in tolerant kidney transplant recipients. Repertoires were generated with immunoSEQ multiplex PCR, while TCRdb's copy carries only in-frame clones and drops some. The profile covers roughly 66,000 clones, with 92% appearing a single time and 10% to 11% taken by the ten largest. Sample: CD8+ T cells from blood, taken before the transplant. Receptor source: a human donor who received a combined kidney and bone marrow transplant.

The chain has TRBV6-6 and TRBJ2-5; no definite D call. The J call may not be correct, given that the DNA end is closer to TRBJ2-7. Germline CDR1 and CDR2: MNHNY and SVGAGI (reference sequence). This CDR3 has 14 residues. CDR3 nucleotide sequence: TGTGCCAGCAGTTACTCGTCAGCGAACTACGAGCAGTACTTC. Encoded protein: CASSYSSANYEQYF.

CDR3 in DNA: TGTGCCACCAGCGCCCGACAGGGGGCGGAAACTGAAGCTTTCTTT. It codes for CATSARQGAETEAFF. The V call is TRBV15, the J call TRBJ1-1; 10 nucleotides match TRBD1. Looked up from germline, CDR1 is LNHNV and CDR2 is YYDKDF (reference sequence). V lost 5 bases to trimming and J lost 5 bases; unmatched junction nucleotides: 8. The CDR3 has 15 residues.

The chain carries TRBV12-5 and TRBJ2-5, with a weak D call TRBD1 (6 bases). The CDR3 is 16 residues long. V was trimmed by 5 bases and J by 5 bases, leaving 21 bases between them. CDR1 and CDR2 from the germline V gene are LGHNT and FRNRAP. The CDR3 DNA reads as TGTGCTAGTGGTCCAGATGGGGACACCGAAGGGGAGACCCAGTACTTC. As protein: CASGPDGDTEGETQYF.

The V gene is TRBV11-2, the J gene TRBJ2-2; D remains unclear. The CDR3 has 14 residues. CDR1 is SGHAT, CDR2 FQNNGV, per germline. Trimming removed 0 bases at V and 7 bases at J, with 9 bases between. CDR3 region: CASSLDQNHGELFF. DNA for the CDR3: TGTGCCAGCAGCTTAGATCAGAACCACGGGGAGCTGTTTTTT.

This clone was recorded once. V gene TRBV7-9 combines with J gene TRBJ2-7; D call uncertain. The CDR3 totals 14 residues. The germline CDR1 and CDR2 sequences are SEHNR and FQNEAQ (reference sequence). Trimming pared 1 base from V and 2 bases from J, leaving 9 bases between. CDR3: CASSLGRSAYEQYF. As DNA, the CDR3 is TGTGCCAGCAGCTTAGGCAGGTCCGCCTACGAGCAGTACTTC.

The chain links TRBV18 to TRBJ2-3, with 10 nucleotides matching TRBD2. CDR3 length: 17 amino acids. CDR1 is KGHSH, CDR2 LQKENI, per germline. Germline trimming cut 3 bases from V and 6 bases from J; bases unmatched to any gene: 12. In DNA form, the CDR3 reads TGTGCCAGCTCACCCCGGGGGCTAGCGGGAGAGCTGGATACGCAGTATTTT. It specifies CASSPRGLAGELDTQYF.

The chain joins TRBV7-9 to TRBJ2-3; the D is unclear. The germline V gene has CDR1 SEHNR and CDR2 FQNEAQ (reference sequence). The CDR3 spans 13 residues. Trimming shortened V by 1 base and J by 5 bases, and 7 bases separated the two germline ends. CDR3 residues: CASSLVSGDTQYF. As DNA, the CDR3 is TGTGCCAGCAGCTTAGTGTCGGGAGATACGCAGTATTTT.

This clone was counted once. The chain carries TRBV5-4 and TRBJ2-3; no clear D gene. The CDR3 sequence is 11 residues long. Germline-derived CDR1 and CDR2 are SGHNT and YYREEE (reference sequence). V dropped 5 bases and J dropped 5 bases, with 6 bases sitting between them. This chain's CDR3 is CASSYGDTQYF. CDR3 DNA sequence: TGTGCCAGCAGTTACGGAGATACGCAGTATTTT.

J is TRBJ2-7 and V is TRBV7-9, with 11 positions matching TRBD1. V shed 3 bases and J 3 bases; nucleotides not matched to a gene: 4. CDR3 length: 15 residues. Germline V gene sequence: CDR1 SEHNR, CDR2 FQNEAQ (reference sequence). The CDR3 DNA reads TGTGCCAGCAGCTTCCCGGGACAGGGGGGCTACGAGCAGTACTTC. Translation: CASSFPGQGGYEQYF. Using reference TRBV7-9 and TRBJ2-7 for the parts outside the CDR3, the full variable domain is DTGVSQNPRHKITKRGQNVTFRCDPISEHNRLYWYRQTLGQGPEFLTYFQNEAQLEKSRLLSDRFSAERPKGSFSTLEIQRTEQGDSAMYLCASSFPGQGGYEQYFGPGTRLTVT.

This rearrangement joins TRBV9 to TRBJ2-7; D is unresolved. The CDR3 covers 15 residues. With 0 bases removed from V and 0 bases from J, the gap between germline ends came to 10 bases. Germline V gives CDR1 SGDLS, CDR2 YYNGEE. The CDR3 region is CASSVATADSYEQYF. CDR3 bases: TGTGCCAGCAGCGTAGCCACAGCTGACTCCTACGAGCAGTACTTC.

The chain uses TRBV6-5 and TRBJ1-2; no clear D gene. V shed 7 bases and J shed 0 bases, with 9 bases lying between them. The CDR3 length is 13 residues. Germline V CDR1 and CDR2: MNHEY, SVGAGI. The CDR3 nucleotides are TGTGCCAGCACGGGTGTTTCTAACTATGGCTACACCTTC. Translation: CASTGVSNYGYTF.

This clone was detected only once. The genes are TRBV7-9 and TRBJ2-2, with 7 bases matching TRBD1. CDR1 and CDR2 from the germline V gene are SEHNR and FQNEAQ (reference sequence). The ends lost 4 bases at V and 5 bases at J; junction bases unmatched: 4. This CDR3 contains 14 residues. CDR3 loop: CASSYYRGTGELFF. CDR3 sequence (DNA): TGTGCCAGCAGCTACTACAGGGGTACCGGGGAGCTGTTTTTT.

The chain is built from TRBV27 and TRBJ1-2; TRBD1 might be the D (5 bases). The V gene's germline CDR1 is MNHEY and CDR2 SMNVEV (reference sequence). The length of the CDR3 is 13 residues. V lost 2 bases and J lost 6, with 10 bases in between. CDR3 in DNA: TGTGCCAGCAGTTTAGGTGGGGGGGATGGCTACACCTTC. Translated: CASSLGGGDGYTF.

V is TRBV30 and J is TRBJ2-1, with 13 nucleotides matching TRBD2. Germline V lookup: CDR1 GTSNPN, CDR2 SVGIG (reference sequence). This CDR3 comprises 15 residues. J gave up 6 bases and V 1 base, and 3 bases lay outside the gene matches. For the CDR3, the DNA is TGTGCCTGGAGTGACGGGACTAGCGGGATCAATGAGCAGTTCTTC. Its protein is CAWSDGTSGINEQFF.

The chain combines TRBV30 with TRBJ1-1, with D hard to call. The ends were cut back, 1 base at V and 7 bases at J, with 7 bases in the middle. There are 11 residues in the CDR3. Germline loops: CDR1 GTSNPN, CDR2 SVGIG (reference sequence). The CDR3 region is CAWSDNGEAFF. The CDR3 DNA is TGTGCCTGGAGTGATAACGGTGAAGCTTTCTTT. Full variable domain (remainder filled in from reference TRBV30 and TRBJ1-1): SQTIHQWPATLVQPVGSPLSLECTVEGTSNPNLYWYRQAAGRGLQLLFYSVGIGQISSEVPQNLSASRPQDRQFILSSKKLLLSDSGFYLCAWSDNGEAFFGQGTRLTVV.

CDR3 sequence (DNA): TGCGCCAGCAGCCAGATCGGGACATGGAGTTCACCCCTCCACTTT. It encodes CASSQIGTWSSPLHF. This chain connects TRBV4-1 to TRBJ1-6; tentative D call: TRBD1 (6 bases). CDR1 is MGHRA and CDR2 is YSYEKL in the germline V gene. The V and J ends lost 3 bases and 9 bases respectively, with 15 bases between them. CDR3 length: 15 amino acids.

This chain uses TRBV7-2 with TRBJ2-3, with TRBD2 matching 11 bases. This CDR3 contains 16 residues. Germline-derived CDR1 and CDR2 are SGHTA and FQGNSA. V shed 5 bases and J 6 bases; nucleotides not matched to a gene: 10. The CDR3 DNA sequence: TGTGCCAGCAGCCCACTAGCGGGAGATTTCTTGGATACGCAGTATTTT. Translation: CASSPLAGDFLDTQYF.

V usage is TRBV30 and J usage is TRBJ2-7; 9 bases agree with TRBD1. CDR3 length: 11 amino acids. Unmatched junction bases numbered 1, after V lost 4 bases and J lost 6 bases. Germline-derived CDR1 and CDR2 are GTSNPN and SVGIG (reference sequence). CDR3 DNA sequence: TGTGCCTGGATGACAGGGGGCGAGCAGTACTTC. Its translation is CAWMTGGEQYF.

V usage is TRBV7-9 and J usage is TRBJ2-2; 7 nucleotides line up with TRBD1. The trim removed 5 bases at V and 6 bases at J, leaving 9 bases unmatched. This CDR3 is built from 15 residues. Germline assignment: CDR1 SEHNR and CDR2 FQNEAQ (reference sequence). CDR3 sequence reads: CASSPRTGVAGELFF. CDR3 bases: TGTGCCAGCAGCCCGCGAACAGGGGTGGCCGGGGAGCTGTTTTTT.

The CDR3 region has the DNA TGCGCCAGCAGCCAAGATCCTAGGAACTACGAGCAGTACTTC. Amino acid sequence: CASSQDPRNYEQYF. This chain joins TRBV4-3 and TRBJ2-7, with D hard to call. The length of the CDR3 is 14 residues. V lost 0 bases to trimming and J lost 3 bases, with 9 bases between them. Germline loops: CDR1 LGHNA, CDR2 YSLEER.

The gene calls are TRBV14 and TRBJ1-2; D not certain. The CDR3 is 13 amino acids. The germline CDR1 and CDR2 sequences are SGHDN and FVKESK. V was trimmed by 8 bases and J by 0 bases, leaving 10 bases between them. This chain's CDR3 is CASLNLANYGYTF. The DNA for the CDR3 is TGTGCCAGCCTAAACCTAGCTAACTATGGCTACACCTTC.

The chain joins TRBV13 to TRBJ2-3; no clear D gene. Germline values: CDR1 PRHDT, CDR2 FYEKMQ (reference sequence). This CDR3 has 12 residues. V lost 4 bases, J lost 2 bases, and 4 bases lay in between. CDR3: CASSSFTDTQYF. The CDR3 bases are TGTGCCAGCAGCTCCTTCACAGATACGCAGTATTTT.